This TCR beta chain stems from a study of regulatory T cells in long-lasting Graves disease. Time point: newly diagnosed GD, antithyroid drugs for less than 3 months. Extracted PBMC RNA gave rise to the TCR library. The J segment lost 7 bases and the V segment lost 6 bases, leaving 15 bases of the junction unmatched. The CDR3 is 17 amino acids. Per the germline V gene, CDR1 is SNHLY and CDR2 is FYNNEI. The TCR beta library used iRepertoire HTBI primers with Arm-PCR amplification of CDR3. TCRdb recomputed calls from the multiplex PCR reads with MiXCR, one row per CDR3 protein. The data show about 610,000 distinct CDR3 sequences, with about 16% seen just once and around 11% held by the top ten. This clonotype was detected only a few times. The same data also went into a second study, on T cells in Graves' hyperthyroidism and ophthalmopathy.

The chain joins TRBV2 to TRBJ1-2, with 12 bases aligning to TRBD1. The sample consisted of peripheral blood mononuclear cells (PBMCs), taken at new diagnosis, from a patient treated with antithyroid drugs. This TCR was recovered from a man younger than 35 with Graves disease. The CDR3 nucleotides are TGTGCCAGCAGCCGAACACCGGGACAGGGGGCTCCGGGTGGCTACACCTTC. This codes for CASSRTPGQGAPGGYTF.